The 16 T cell receptor beta chains below come from one sample, sequenced in a study of somatic mutations in cytotoxic T cells in rheumatoid arthritis. TCRdb's copy holds only in-frame clones and misses some; the assay was immunoSEQ multiplex PCR. The sample records 15,000 to 20,000 clones, 81% being singletons. The source material was CD8+ T cells sorted from blood. Source of these receptors: an adult with rheumatoid arthritis.

V and J are TRBV7-6 and TRBJ2-2; D could derive from TRBD1 or TRBD2 (5 bases each). Germline V gives CDR1 SGHVS, CDR2 FNYEAQ. Between the trimmed V and J ends, which lost 10 bases and 0 bases, there was a span of 15 bases. The CDR3 is made up of 15 amino acids. The CDR3 sequence: CATFTGTANTGELFF. The DNA of the CDR3 is TGTGCCACCTTCACCGGGACGGCGAACACCGGGGAGCTGTTTTTT.

The rearrangement uses TRBV27 and TRBJ2-2, with D hard to call. The V gene lost 1 base and the J gene lost 5 bases, with 2 bases spanning the gap. Germline V gene sequence: CDR1 MNHEY, CDR2 SMNVEV (reference sequence). The CDR3 covers 12 residues. CDR3 bases: TGTGCCAGCAGTTTATTAACCGGGGAGCTGTTTTTT. This translates into CASSLLTGELFF.

This clone was seen a single time. Germline is not matched at one junction end, which may reflect a read error. This chain links TRBV13 with TRBJ2-3; a weak D match, TRBD1 (6 bases). The CDR3 consists of 15 residues. Germline CDR1 is PRHDT and CDR2 is FYEKMQ (reference sequence). The DNA for the CDR3 is TGTGCCAGCAGCCTAGGGACATATAGCACAGATACGCAGTATTTT. Residues: CASSLGTYSTDTQYF.

V usage is TRBV5-6 and J usage is TRBJ2-4, with 13 bases that match TRBD2. The CDR3 totals 18 residues. V lost 4 bases to trimming and J lost 4 bases; unmatched junction nucleotides: 11. Germline V gene lookup returns CDR1 SGHDT and CDR2 YYEEEE. The CDR3 region has the DNA TGTGCCAGCAGCCTACTTCGACTAGCGGGAGGCCAGAAAAACATTCAGTACTTC. This gives the protein CASSLLRLAGGQKNIQYF.

The chain carries TRBV4-2 and TRBJ2-7, with a possible D match to TRBD1 (6 bases). Per germline, CDR1 LGHNA and CDR2 YNFKEQ. This CDR3 contains 16 residues. V was trimmed by 0 bases and J by 4 bases, leaving 16 bases between them. CDR3 in amino acids: CASSQDSGDRPYEQYF. CDR3 sequence (DNA): TGTGCCAGCAGCCAAGATTCCGGAGACAGGCCATACGAGCAGTACTTC.

This rearrangement joins TRBV5-6 to TRBJ2-6, with D tentatively TRBD1 (5 bases). The CDR3 is 16 residues long. V shed 1 base and J shed 4 bases, with 12 bases lying between them. Germline CDR1 is SGHDT and CDR2 is YYEEEE. The CDR3 loop is CASSLMGQAGANVLTF. DNA of the CDR3: TGTGCCAGCAGCTTGATGGGGCAGGCCGGGGCCAACGTCCTGACTTTC.

The genes are TRBV29-1 and TRBJ1-2, with D possibly being TRBD1 (6 bases). Germline-derived CDR1 and CDR2 are SQVTM and ANQGSEA. CDR3 length: 11 residues. The V end lost 6 bases, the J end lost 8 bases, and 13 bases lay between the germline ends. This CDR3 reads CSVVGGYGYTF. The DNA of the CDR3 is TGCAGCGTCGTAGGGGGGTACGGCTACACCTTC.

The genes are TRBV2 and TRBJ2-2; D may correspond to TRBD1 or TRBD2 (5 bases each). The CDR3 is 14 amino acids. Looked up from germline, CDR1 is SNHLY and CDR2 is FYNNEI. Trimming took 8 bases from V and 2 from J, leaving 12 bases between them. CDR3 loop: CASSIRDNTGELFF. The CDR3 region has the DNA TGTGCCAGCTCTATTCGGGACAACACCGGGGAGCTGTTTTTT.

The rearrangement links TRBV9 to TRBJ1-2; no clear D gene. This CDR3 is built from 15 residues. The germline V and J ends were trimmed by 0 bases and 7 bases, with 16 bases remaining between them. Germline V gene data show CDR1 as SGDLS and CDR2 as YYNGEE. CDR3 coding DNA: TGTGCCAGCAGCGTAGGTCGGAGGGATCCGTCTGGCTACACCTTC. It translates to CASSVGRRDPSGYTF.

The chain couples TRBV30 to TRBJ1-3; D gene ambiguous. The germline V gene has CDR1 GTSNPN and CDR2 SVGIG (reference sequence). This CDR3 contains 12 residues. V dropped 5 bases and J dropped 0 bases, with 5 bases sitting between them. The CDR3 is CAWGSSGNTIYF. The CDR3 bases are TGTGCCTGGGGGAGCTCTGGAAACACCATATATTTT. Complete variable domain (other parts from reference TRBV30 and TRBJ1-3): SQTIHQWPATLVQPVGSPLSLECTVEGTSNPNLYWYRQAAGRGLQLLFYSVGIGQISSEVPQNLSASRPQDRQFILSSKKLLLSDSGFYLCAWGSSGNTIYFGEGSWLTVV.

This clone was found once. The genes are TRBV4-1 and TRBJ2-1; D ambiguous. Trimming left V 1 base short and J 4 bases short, with 8 bases between. CDR1 and CDR2 (germline): MGHRA, YSYEKL. CDR3 size: 14 residues. The CDR3 DNA is TGCGCCAGCAGCCAAGCAGGCCTATACAATGAGCAGTTCTTC. This codes for CASSQAGLYNEQFF.

V and J are TRBV27 and TRBJ1-2; a weak D match, TRBD1 (5 bases). The CDR3 totals 15 residues. V was cut by 3 bases and J by 5 bases, with 16 bases left in between. The V gene's germline CDR1 is MNHEY and CDR2 SMNVEV (reference sequence). The CDR3 region is CASSFRRDSPYGYTF. DNA for the CDR3: TGTGCCAGCAGTTTCCGCCGGGACTCCCCGTATGGCTACACCTTC.

The chain is built from TRBV10-3 and TRBJ1-1; D gene unclear. V was clipped by 0 bases and J by 1 base, with 21 bases between them. Germline CDR1 ENHRY, CDR2 SYGVKD. The CDR3 loop spans 19 amino acids. The CDR3 region has the DNA TGTGCCATCAGTGAGTCGGGGATAGGGCGATCCCCCGGGAACACTGAAGCTTTCTTT. It is translated as CAISESGIGRSPGNTEAFF.

The J gene is TRBJ2-3, the V gene TRBV7-9; 12 bases fit TRBD2. V shed 4 bases and J 5 bases; nucleotides not matched to a gene: 4. From germline, CDR1 is SEHNR and CDR2 FQNEAQ (reference sequence). The CDR3 totals 15 residues. Written as DNA, the CDR3 is TGTGCCAGCAGCTACCTAGCGGGGGGGTTAGATACGCAGTATTTT. The encoded protein is CASSYLAGGLDTQYF.

CDR3 sequence reads: CASSRETGFQYF. The DNA for the CDR3 is TGTGCCAGCAGCCGGGAGACAGGTTTTCAGTACTTC. V is TRBV11-2 and J is TRBJ2-4; possibly TRBD1 or TRBD2 for D (6 bases each). Per the germline V gene, CDR1 is SGHAT and CDR2 is FQNNGV. The length of the CDR3 is 12 residues. V was cut by 5 bases and J by 11 bases, with 13 bases left in between.

The rearrangement uses TRBV11-2 and TRBJ2-7; a weak D match, TRBD2 (5 bases). Germline lookup yields CDR1 SGHAT and CDR2 FQNNGV. The CDR3 runs 16 residues. Trimming left V 1 base short and J 3 bases short, with 16 bases between. CDR3 region: CASSLGTSGVFYEQYF. Here the CDR3 DNA reads TGTGCCAGCAGCTTAGGTACAAGCGGAGTGTTCTACGAGCAGTACTTC.